Shown below are 11 T cell receptor beta chains from a single sample sequenced in a study of blood T cell repertoires in COVID-19. This table comes from immunoSEQ multiplex PCR, and its TCRdb copy is limited to in-frame clones, with some not included. Altogether roughly 180,000 clones are present, roughly 85% being singletons, with the ten largest covering 15% to 20%. The sample consisted of PBMCs or T cells enriched from blood (not recorded which). These receptors were collected from a man aged 55 to 70 who had recovered from COVID-19.

J is TRBJ2-7 and V is TRBV18; maybe TRBD1 (6 bases). Germline V lookup: CDR1 KGHSH, CDR2 LQKENI. The CDR3 extends over 15 amino acids. Trimming removed 3 bases from V and 6 bases from J, with 18 bases in between. The CDR3 sequence: CASSPSAGAQAEQYF. CDR3 DNA: TGTGCCAGCTCACCCTCGGCAGGGGCTCAGGCCGAGCAGTACTTC.

This rearrangement joins TRBV6-1 to TRBJ2-7; 8 bases align to TRBD1. Germline loops: CDR1 MNHNS, CDR2 SASEGT. This CDR3 contains 15 residues. The junction had 7 bases not matched to a gene; V was cut back by 0 bases and J by 6 bases. The CDR3 spells CASSEAAGGGFEQYF. The CDR3 region has the DNA TGTGCCAGCAGTGAAGCTGCAGGGGGCGGGTTCGAGCAGTACTTC.

CDR3 in DNA: TGTGCCAGTAGTATACCGAAGAGCGGGACTAGAAACAATGAGCAGTTCTTC. Translated: CASSIPKSGTRNNEQFF. The chain links TRBV19 to TRBJ2-1; 8 bases match TRBD2. Germline V CDR1 and CDR2: LNHDA, SQIVND (reference sequence). This CDR3 is 17 amino acids long. V lost 2 bases and J lost 5; bases outside the gene matches: 11.

The CDR3 nucleotides read TGTGCCATCAGGGGAGGTAATTCACCCCTCCACTTT. This encodes CAIRGGNSPLHF. This chain uses TRBV10-3 with TRBJ1-6; D not certain. With 6 bases removed from V and 6 bases from J, the gap between germline ends came to 6 bases. This CDR3 is built from 12 residues. Germline assignment: CDR1 ENHRY and CDR2 SYGVKD.

The rearrangement joins TRBV10-3 to TRBJ2-7; a possible D gene is TRBD2 (6 bases). The CDR3 loop spans 14 amino acids. Germline loops: CDR1 ENHRY, CDR2 SYGVKD. The ends were cut back, 6 bases at V and 3 bases at J, with 15 bases in the middle. The CDR3 nucleotides are TGTGCCATCAGGGCAAGGTGGGAGGACTACGAGCAGTACTTC. Encoded protein: CAIRARWEDYEQYF.

The J gene is TRBJ2-2, the V gene TRBV5-1, with 8 bases aligning to TRBD1. V lost 0 bases and J lost 5; bases outside the gene matches: 12. CDR3 length: 18 amino acids. The V gene's germline CDR1 is SGHRS and CDR2 YFSETQ. The CDR3 loop reads CASSLEGLAGGRTGELFF. In DNA, the CDR3 is TGCGCCAGCAGCTTGGAGGGCCTAGCAGGGGGCAGAACCGGGGAGCTGTTTTTT.

The chain joins TRBV7-2 to TRBJ1-3; 8 nucleotides line up with TRBD1. This CDR3 contains 15 residues. Germline lookup yields CDR1 SGHTA and CDR2 FQGNSA. The V and J ends lost 5 bases and 2 bases, in that order; junction bases with no gene match: 5. As DNA, the CDR3 is TGTGCCAGCAGCAGGGAGGACAGGGCTGGAAACACCATATATTTT. This translates into CASSREDRAGNTIYF.

V is TRBV28 and J is TRBJ2-4; TRBD1 aligns across 7 bases. The CDR3 has 16 residues. Germline loops: CDR1 MDHEN, CDR2 SYDVKM. V shed 3 bases, J shed 5 bases, and the junction held 10 bases outside the gene matches. Here the CDR3 DNA reads TGTGCCAGCAGTTTCCTTAGAACAGGGGTGCAAAACATTCAGTACTTC. This codes for CASSFLRTGVQNIQYF. Supplemented by reference TRBV28 and TRBJ2-4, the full variable domain reads DVKVTQSSRYLVKRTGEKVFLECVQDMDHENMFWYRQDPGLGLRLIYFSYDVKMKEKGDIPEGYSVSREKKERFSLILESASTNQTSMYLCASSFLRTGVQNIQYFGAGTRLSVL.

The rearrangement joins TRBV19 to TRBJ1-5, with a weak D call TRBD1 (5 bases). Trimming took 0 bases from V and 4 from J, leaving 10 bases between them. The length of the CDR3 is 15 residues. Germline V CDR1 and CDR2: LNHDA, SQIVND (reference sequence). DNA of the CDR3: TGTGCCAGTAGTATAGATGGCAGGGTTAATCAGCCCCAGCATTTT. Its protein product is CASSIDGRVNQPQHF.

This chain links TRBV13 with TRBJ2-7, with TRBD1 matching 9 bases. J lost 2 bases, V lost 4 bases, and 3 bases had no gene match. Looked up from germline, CDR1 is PRHDT and CDR2 is FYEKMQ (reference sequence). This CDR3 spans 14 amino acids. CDR3 nucleotide sequence: TGTGCCAGCAGCTCGGGACAGGGCGCCTACGAGCAGTACTTC. As protein: CASSSGQGAYEQYF.

This chain links TRBV19 with TRBJ2-5, with 7 positions matching TRBD2. V was pared by 7 bases and J by 5 bases, with 13 bases of the junction left unmatched. Germline V gives CDR1 LNHDA, CDR2 SQIVND (reference sequence). This CDR3 is built from 15 residues. CDR3 sequence (DNA): TGTGCCAGTAATACTAGCGACCCTCCCAGGGAGACCCAGTACTTC. Translated, it gives CASNTSDPPRETQYF.